Each of the 19 T cell receptor beta chains below was sequenced from the same sample in a study of cytomegalovirus exposure and HLA in healthy donors. Amplification used 60 Vbeta primers and 13 Jbeta primers. Clones were sequenced by immunoSEQ multiplex PCR, and TCRdb holds only the in-frame ones, with some missing. This table holds about 15,000 clones, roughly 60% found once. The sequencing input was PBMCs. The origin of the receptors is a woman aged 50 to 60 in good health and CMV-seropositive.

This chain joins TRBV29-1 and TRBJ2-4; TRBD2 agrees at 9 bases. CDR3 length equals 19 residues. Germline V CDR1 and CDR2: SQVTM, ANQGSEA. Germline trimming cut 0 bases from V and 6 bases from J; bases unmatched to any gene: 18. The CDR3 DNA is TGCAGCGTTGAAGACTGGGCGGGAGGGCCTATGGGGGTGGGAAACATTCAGTACTTC. Translating it yields CSVEDWAGGPMGVGNIQYF.

This clone has only a few counts. The chain combines TRBV11-3 with TRBJ2-1, with D possibly being TRBD2 (7 bases). Germline-derived CDR1 and CDR2 are SGHNT and YENEEA. The CDR3 length is 14 residues. Trimming took 3 bases from V and 9 from J, leaving 15 bases between them. The chain's CDR3 is CASSLGGPPGEQFF. The CDR3 DNA reads TGTGCCAGCAGCTTGGGGGGGCCCCCAGGTGAGCAGTTCTTC. The full variable domain, in which reference TRBV11-3 and TRBJ2-1 provide the parts outside the CDR3, is EAGVVQSPRYKIIEKKQPVAFWCNPISGHNTLYWYLQNLGQGPELLIRYENEEAVDDSQLPKDRFSAERLKGVDSTLKIQPAELGDSAVYLCASSLGGPPGEQFFGPGTRLTVL.

This rearrangement joins TRBV16 to TRBJ2-3; tentative D call: TRBD1 (5 bases). CDR1 is KGHSY, CDR2 FQNENV, per germline. V was shortened by 2 bases and J by 0 bases, with 6 bases between the two germline ends. The CDR3 extends over 14 amino acids. In DNA form, the CDR3 reads TGTGCCAGCAGCCAAGGGGCCAGCACAGATACGCAGTATTTT. Translation gives CASSQGASTDTQYF. Using reference TRBV16 and TRBJ2-3 for the parts outside the CDR3, the full variable domain is GEEVAQTPKHLVRGEGQKAKLYCAPIKGHSYVFWYQQVLKNEFKFLISFQNENVFDETGMPKERFSAKCLPNSPCSLEIQATKLEDSAVYFCASSQGASTDTQYFGPGTRLTVL.

This clone has just one count. For the CDR3, the DNA is TGTGCCTCGACTGGAACCTATGGCTACACCTTC. Translated, it gives CASTGTYGYTF. The chain uses TRBV30 and TRBJ1-2; D gene uncertain. V lost 7 bases and J lost 4, with 10 bases in between. CDR3 length equals 11 residues. CDR1 and CDR2 from the germline V gene are GTSNPN and SVGIG (reference sequence). Full variable domain (rest looked up from reference TRBV30 and TRBJ1-2): SQTIHQWPATLVQPVGSPLSLECTVEGTSNPNLYWYRQAAGRGLQLLFYSVGIGQISSEVPQNLSASRPQDRQFILSSKKLLLSDSGFYLCASTGTYGYTFGSGTRLTVV.

V usage is TRBV29-1 and J usage is TRBJ2-1, with D perhaps matching TRBD1 (6 bases). CDR1 is SQVTM and CDR2 is ANQGSEA in the germline V gene. The CDR3 extends over 12 amino acids. Deletions cut 6 bases from V and 10 bases from J, with 16 bases between. The CDR3 nucleotides read TGCAGCGTAGCGGAGACCCAGGGGGAGCAGTTCTTC. This sequence encodes CSVAETQGEQFF.

About this clone: No conserved phenylalanine or tryptophan ends this CDR3, so it is likely a read error. The V call is TRBV30, the J call TRBJ1-1, with no clear D. This CDR3 region has 12 residues. The germline gives CDR1 GTSNPN, CDR2 SVGIG (reference sequence). V gave up 2 bases and J gave up 2 bases, with 6 bases separating them. The CDR3 coding sequence is TGTGCCTGGAGTCTAGAAAACACTGAAGCTTTCGTT. This translates into CAWSLENTEAFV.

The V and J genes are TRBV29-1 and TRBJ2-7; D call uncertain. The V gene's germline CDR1 is SQVTM and CDR2 ANQGSEA. Trimming took off 0 bases at V and 2 bases at J, with 8 bases between the two ends. This CDR3 spans 13 amino acids. The CDR3 region has the DNA TGCAGCGTTGAAGAGCCAGGCACCTACGAGCAGTACTTC. Translated: CSVEEPGTYEQYF.

The J gene is TRBJ2-4, the V gene TRBV29-1; D gene ambiguous. V shed 4 bases and J shed 2 bases, with 3 bases lying between them. CDR3 size: 11 residues. Germline V gene data show CDR1 as SQVTM and CDR2 as ANQGSEA. The CDR3 nucleotides read TGCAGCGTTGTAACCAAAAACATTCAGTACTTC. Amino acids: CSVVTKNIQYF. The variable domain in full, completed from reference TRBV29-1 and TRBJ2-4, reads SAVISQKPSRDICQRGTSLTIQCQVDSQVTMMFWYRQQPGQSLTLIATANQGSEATYESGFVIDKFPISRPNLTFSTLTVSNMSPEDSSIYLCSVVTKNIQYFGAGTRLSVL.

V is TRBV11-2 and J is TRBJ1-5, with D hard to call. The germline V gene has CDR1 SGHAT and CDR2 FQNNGV. Trimming left V 2 bases short and J 5 bases short, with 10 bases between. CDR3 length: 14 residues. This CDR3 is CASSLKQQDQPQHF. The CDR3 coding sequence is TGTGCCAGCAGCTTAAAACAGCAAGATCAGCCCCAGCATTTT.

This chain uses TRBV5-1 with TRBJ2-1; 13 nucleotides align to TRBD2. The CDR3 length is 15 residues. V shed 6 bases and J 8 bases; nucleotides not matched to a gene: 8. Germline V gene sequence: CDR1 SGHRS, CDR2 YFSETQ. The CDR3, as DNA: TGCGCCAGCACCTATCGACTAGCGGGAGGCGATGAGCAGTTCTTC. Its protein is CASTYRLAGGDEQFF.

The rearrangement joins TRBV7-2 to TRBJ2-2, with a possible D match to TRBD2 (6 bases). The length of the CDR3 is 14 residues. CDR1 and CDR2 (germline): SGHTA, FQGNSA. V lost 5 bases and J lost 5, with 12 bases in between. CDR3 coding DNA: TGTGCCAGCAGCGCGGGACGGAGGACCGGGGAGCTGTTTTTT. Translating it yields CASSAGRRTGELFF.

The V call is TRBV2, the J call TRBJ1-1; 10 nucleotides line up with TRBD1. The CDR3 spans 17 residues. CDR1 is SNHLY and CDR2 is FYNNEI in the germline V gene. The V segment lost 8 bases and the J segment 4 bases; nucleotides outside the gene matches: 16. CDR3 loop: CASRRRGQGSAGTEAFF. The CDR3 DNA sequence: TGTGCCAGCCGTCGCCGGGGACAGGGGTCCGCGGGCACTGAAGCTTTCTTT.

This clone occurred a few times. The rearrangement uses TRBV9 and TRBJ1-4, with 8 nucleotides matching TRBD1. CDR1 is SGDLS and CDR2 is YYNGEE in the germline V gene. V lost 4 bases and J lost 7; bases outside the gene matches: 6. The CDR3 consists of 14 residues. The CDR3 bases are TGTGCCAGCAGCCTCGACAGGGGTGGTGAAAAACTGTTTTTT. Amino acid sequence: CASSLDRGGEKLFF.

V gene TRBV30 combines with J gene TRBJ1-1; D gene uncertain. Germline values: CDR1 GTSNPN, CDR2 SVGIG (reference sequence). CDR3 length equals 12 residues. V lost 0 bases to trimming and J lost 6 bases, with 8 bases between them. In nucleotides, the CDR3 is TGTGCCTGGAGTGTACGGAGTGCTGAAGCTTTCTTT. As protein: CAWSVRSAEAFF.

The chain has TRBV29-1 and TRBJ1-2; D might be TRBD1 (6 bases). The ends were cut back, 6 bases at V and 4 bases at J, with 15 bases in the middle. This CDR3 contains 13 residues. Germline V gene data show CDR1 as SQVTM and CDR2 as ANQGSEA. The CDR3: CSVYEQGFYGYTF. In DNA form, the CDR3 reads TGCAGCGTCTACGAGCAGGGGTTCTATGGCTACACCTTC.

Points on this clone: The CDR3 end shows no conserved phenylalanine or tryptophan, and so a read error is likely. This chain connects TRBV29-1 to TRBJ2-7; possible D gene TRBD2, 5 bases. The CDR3 is 12 amino acids. Germline CDR1 reads SQVTM; CDR2 reads ANQGSEA. The ends were cut back, 7 bases at V and 2 bases at J, with 12 bases in the middle. The CDR3 nucleotides read TGCAGCGCCGCTGAGGGCCCCTACGAGCAGTACCTC. As protein: CSAAEGPYEQYL.

The J gene is TRBJ1-1, the V gene TRBV29-1; D is ambiguous. Trimming took off 2 bases at V and 1 base at J, with 8 bases between the two ends. Germline assignment: CDR1 SQVTM and CDR2 ANQGSEA. There are 13 residues in the CDR3. This CDR3 reads CSVERTPNTEAFF. The DNA of the CDR3 is TGCAGCGTTGAACGCACACCGAACACTGAAGCTTTCTTT.

The chain couples TRBV29-1 to TRBJ1-1, with 7 bases identical to TRBD1. This CDR3 spans 14 amino acids. The V gene's germline CDR1 is SQVTM and CDR2 ANQGSEA. The ends lost 8 bases at V and 0 bases at J; junction bases unmatched: 9. CDR3 sequence reads: CSFAGTDMNTEAFF. CDR3 bases: TGCAGCTTCGCCGGGACAGACATGAACACTGAAGCTTTCTTT.

V gene TRBV7-8 combines with J gene TRBJ1-5; the D gene is possibly TRBD1 (5 bases). The germline V gene has CDR1 SGHVS and CDR2 FQNEAQ. This CDR3 has 13 residues. With 5 bases removed from V and 7 bases from J, the gap between germline ends came to 12 bases. The CDR3 protein is CASSPSGGQPQHF. Here the CDR3 DNA reads TGTGCCAGCAGCCCTAGTGGGGGGCAGCCCCAGCATTTT.